This T cell receptor beta chain was captured in a study of Ad26.COV2.S vaccination and SARS-CoV-2 variants. The wider study: Once, or twice with 56 days between doses, Ad26.COV2.S was given intramuscularly.

Sequenced by immunoSEQ multiplex PCR; TCRdb stores in-frame clones only, minus some. The sample lists around 320,000 clones, around nine tenths seen once, with 3.4% in the top ten. The study, taken as a whole, reports: Recipients of vaccine and of placebo showed similar breadth of their non-spike TCR repertoires. Spike-specific TCR breadth was greater in vaccine than placebo recipients.

V was shortened by 0 bases and J by 0 bases, with 11 bases between the two germline ends. The V gene's germline CDR1 is SGHTA and CDR2 FQGNSA. The CDR3 loop spans 16 amino acids. With respect to this clone: The antigen remains undetermined.

Indicated treatment: over 15 received Ad26.COV2.S at low or high dose, single or two shots; about 5 received placebo; per-sample allocation not given. Each sample was drawn 63 days after the first injection (of vaccine or placebo). Ad26 vector vaccine expressed Wuhan-strain SARS-CoV-2 spike. The sequences come from peripheral blood, collected in a trial of Ad26.COV2.S vaccine versus placebo. The receptor's source is a person aged 18-60 years who received the Ad26.COV2.S COVID-19 vaccine or a placebo. The chain recombines TRBV7-2 with TRBJ1-1, with D unresolved. In nucleotides, the CDR3 is TGTGCCAGCAGCTTAGCTCCCAGCGTGATGAACACTGAAGCTTTCTTT. It codes for CASSLAPSVMNTEAFF.